The rows below give T cell receptor beta chains drawn from one sample of a study of blood T cell repertoires in COVID-19. The data were produced by immunoSEQ multiplex PCR, yet TCRdb's version contains in-frame clones alone and is incomplete. The profile covers tens of thousands of clones, with roughly 90% appearing a single time and 18% taken by the ten largest. Sequencing used peripheral blood. All receptors derive from a human donor in a cohort sampled during active COVID-19. The CDR3 runs from the conserved cysteine through the conserved F or W. The D gene is left open where the match is weak. Part of the rows lack a size; the others show once, few, many or a class for expanded clones.

J: TRBJ1-1; D: NA; V: TRBV5-1; size: NA; CDR3: CASSLDGRNTEAFF; DNA: TGCGCCAGCAGCCTCGACGGGAGGAACACTGAAGCTTTCTTT
J: TRBJ2-2; D: NA; V: TRBV6-4; size: NA; CDR3: CASSVRGIPNTGELFF; DNA: TGTGCCAGCAGTGTCCGGGGGATACCAAACACCGGGGAGCTGTTTTTT
J: TRBJ1-5; D: NA; V: TRBV10-3; size: NA; CDR3: CAISESEGQPQHF; DNA: TGTGCCATCAGTGAGTCTGAGGGACAGCCCCAGCATTTT
J: TRBJ2-7; D: TRBD1; V: TRBV3-1/TRBV3-2; size: once; CDR3: CASSQETQGAGKQYF; DNA: TGTGCCAGCAGCCAAGAAACACAGGGGGCTGGAAAGCAGTACTTC
J: TRBJ2-7; D: NA; V: TRBV7-2; size: NA; CDR3: CASSPSAASYEQYF; DNA: TGTGCCAGCTCCCCTTCCGCCGCGTCCTACGAGCAGTACTTC
J: TRBJ2-1; D: TRBD2; V: TRBV7-2; size: NA; CDR3: CASSDWGTSGAGQFF; DNA: TGTGCCAGCAGCGATTGGGGGACTAGCGGAGCGGGGCAGTTCTTC
J: TRBJ2-7; D: NA; V: TRBV20-1; size: NA; CDR3: CSASFAVSSYEQYF; DNA: TGCAGTGCTAGTTTCGCGGTTAGCTCCTACGAGCAGTACTTC
J: TRBJ2-1; D: TRBD2; V: TRBV19; size: NA; CDR3: CASTLSGGSSYNEQFF; DNA: TGTGCCAGTACCCTAAGCGGCGGGAGCTCCTACAATGAGCAGTTCTTC
J: TRBJ1-4; D: NA; V: TRBV25-1; size: NA; CDR3: CASSDQRANEKLFF; DNA: TGTGCCAGCAGTGACCAGCGGGCTAATGAAAAACTGTTTTTT
J: TRBJ1-4; D: TRBD1; V: TRBV5-1; size: NA; CDR3: CASSQGYRGANEKLFF; DNA: TGCGCCAGCAGCCAAGGGTACAGGGGAGCTAATGAAAAACTGTTTTTT
J: TRBJ2-1; D: TRBD1; V: TRBV20-1; size: NA; CDR3: CSARDRGRQFF; DNA: TGCAGTGCCAGAGACAGGGGGCGACAGTTCTTC
J: TRBJ2-6; D: TRBD1; V: TRBV6-4; size: NA; CDR3: CATGDRGPSGANVLTF; DNA: TGTGCCACCGGGGACAGGGGGCCCTCTGGGGCCAACGTCCTGACTTTC
J: TRBJ2-1; D: NA; V: TRBV4-2; size: NA; CDR3: CASSQDRIGGNEQFF; DNA: TGTGCCAGCAGCCAAGATCGTATCGGGGGCAATGAGCAGTTCTTC
J: TRBJ1-5; D: TRBD1; V: TRBV19; size: NA; CDR3: CASRLNTGGDQPQHF; DNA: TGTGCCAGTAGGCTGAATACAGGGGGCGACCAGCCCCAGCATTTT
J: TRBJ1-2; D: NA; V: TRBV19; size: NA; CDR3: CASSRTRGGGDYGYTF; DNA: TGTGCCAGTAGCAGGACCCGTGGGGGGGGAGACTATGGCTACACCTTC
J: TRBJ1-2; D: NA; V: TRBV13; size: NA; CDR3: CASSLVQAAGYTF; DNA: TGTGCCAGCAGCTTAGTACAGGCTGCTGGCTACACCTTC
J: TRBJ1-5; D: NA; V: TRBV5-5; size: NA; CDR3: CASSLFSGNQPQHF; DNA: TGTGCCAGCAGCTTATTCAGTGGCAATCAGCCCCAGCATTTT
J: TRBJ2-2; D: TRBD2; V: TRBV28; size: NA; CDR3: CASSYPGGRTGELFF; DNA: TGTGCCAGCTCTTACCCGGGGGGAAGAACCGGGGAGCTGTTTTTT
J: TRBJ2-5; D: NA; V: TRBV4-1; size: once; CDR3: CASSQGPLLETQYF; DNA: TGCGCCAGCAGCCAAGGGCCCCTGTTAGAGACCCAGTACTTC
J: TRBJ2-1; D: TRBD2; V: TRBV10-3; size: NA; CDR3: CAISESIGSGVNNEQFF; DNA: TGTGCCATCAGTGAGTCAATTGGGAGCGGGGTTAACAATGAGCAGTTCTTC
J: TRBJ1-5; D: TRBD1; V: TRBV19; size: once; CDR3: CASSRSGTGGFRNQPQHF; DNA: TGTGCCAGTAGCAGATCTGGGACAGGGGGCTTTCGCAATCAGCCCCAGCATTTT
J: TRBJ2-2; D: TRBD2; V: TRBV3-1/TRBV3-2; size: NA; CDR3: CASSRPGLAGGGELFF; DNA: TGTGCCAGCAGCCGACCGGGACTAGCGGGAGGCGGGGAGCTGTTTTTT
J: TRBJ1-2; D: NA; V: TRBV6-2/TRBV6-3; size: NA; CDR3: CASSYGQFLGDYGYTF; DNA: TGTGCCAGCAGTTACGGACAGTTTTTAGGTGACTATGGCTACACCTTC
J: TRBJ2-1; D: TRBD1; V: TRBV5-1; size: NA; CDR3: CASSLAGTDNEQFF; DNA: TGCGCCAGCAGCTTAGCCGGGACAGACAATGAGCAGTTCTTC
J: TRBJ1-2; D: NA; V: TRBV15; size: NA; CDR3: CATTSGYGYTF; DNA: TGTGCCACGACTTCGGGGTACGGCTACACCTTC
J: TRBJ2-3; D: NA; V: TRBV24-1; size: once; CDR3: CATSPRSPGRDTQYF; DNA: TGTGCCACCAGTCCGCGGTCCCCCGGTAGAGATACGCAGTATTTT
J: TRBJ2-1; D: TRBD1; V: TRBV6-2/TRBV6-3; size: few; CDR3: CASSPDRGLRNEQFF; DNA: TGTGCCAGCAGTCCGGACAGGGGATTAAGGAATGAGCAGTTCTTC
J: TRBJ2-1; D: TRBD1; V: TRBV18; size: NA; CDR3: CASSLRQGPTYNEQFF; DNA: TGTGCCAGCTCACTACGACAGGGGCCTACCTACAATGAGCAGTTCTTC
J: TRBJ2-1; D: TRBD1; V: TRBV19; size: NA; CDR3: CASSIVETGGYEQFF; DNA: TGTGCCAGTAGTATAGTTGAGACAGGGGGGTATGAGCAGTTCTTC
J: TRBJ2-7; D: TRBD1; V: TRBV2; size: NA; CDR3: CASRWDRGNYEQYF; DNA: TGTGCCAGCAGATGGGACAGGGGGAACTACGAGCAGTACTTC
J: TRBJ1-4; D: NA; V: TRBV11-3; size: few; CDR3: CASSSYSGTTSGKLFF; DNA: TGTGCCAGCAGCTCCTACTCCGGGACTACAAGTGGAAAACTGTTTTTT
J: TRBJ2-1; D: TRBD2; V: TRBV4-1; size: NA; CDR3: CASSQVSGLAGVIRFF; DNA: TGCGCCAGCAGCCAAGTTTCAGGACTAGCGGGGGTCATACGGTTCTTC
J: TRBJ1-2; D: TRBD1; V: TRBV29-1; size: NA; CDR3: CSVAQGAGGYTF; DNA: TGCAGCGTTGCGCAGGGGGCAGGAGGCTACACCTTC
J: TRBJ2-7; D: NA; V: TRBV3-1/TRBV3-2; size: NA; CDR3: CASSQVSSIDEQYF; DNA: TGTGCCAGCAGCCAAGTGAGTAGCATCGACGAGCAGTACTTC
J: TRBJ2-7; D: TRBD2; V: TRBV9; size: NA; CDR3: CASSVGGASGSGGLTTIYEQYF; DNA: TGTGCCAGCAGCGTAGGAGGGGCGAGCGGGAGTGGAGGACTTACCACGATCTACGAGCAGTACTTC
J: TRBJ2-2; D: TRBD2; V: TRBV7-2; size: NA; CDR3: CASSRGLAGNTGELFF; DNA: TGTGCCAGCAGCCGCGGACTAGCGGGGAACACCGGGGAGCTGTTTTTT
J: TRBJ2-2; D: NA; V: TRBV19; size: NA; CDR3: CASSLSTVAGELFF; DNA: TGTGCCAGTAGTCTCTCGACAGTAGCCGGGGAGCTGTTTTTT
J: TRBJ2-1; D: TRBD1; V: TRBV11-2; size: NA; CDR3: CASSRTGGGLYEQFF; DNA: TGTGCCAGCAGCAGGACAGGGGGAGGTCTCTATGAGCAGTTCTTC
J: TRBJ2-5; D: NA; V: TRBV19; size: NA; CDR3: CASSIQGLSETQYF; DNA: TGTGCCAGTAGTATACAGGGCCTTTCCGAGACCCAGTACTTC
J: TRBJ2-7; D: NA; V: TRBV7-2; size: NA; CDR3: CASTPTGSATYEQYF; DNA: TGTGCCAGCACCCCGACCGGGTCAGCAACCTACGAGCAGTACTTC
J: TRBJ2-1; D: TRBD2; V: TRBV19; size: NA; CDR3: CASSGGYNEQFF; DNA: TGTGCCAGTAGCGGGGGGTACAATGAGCAGTTCTTC
J: TRBJ2-2; D: TRBD1; V: TRBV5-1; size: NA; CDR3: CASSPRRDRWDPGELFF; DNA: TGCGCCAGCAGCCCCCGCCGGGACAGGTGGGACCCCGGGGAGCTGTTTTTT
J: TRBJ1-4; D: TRBD1; V: TRBV18; size: NA; CDR3: CASSPPGHRGRTNEKLFF; DNA: TGTGCCAGCTCACCACCAGGGCACAGGGGGCGGACTAATGAAAAACTGTTTTTT
J: TRBJ2-3; D: NA; V: TRBV5-1; size: few; CDR3: CASSLGDINRADTQYF; DNA: TGCGCCAGCAGCTTAGGTGACATCAACAGGGCAGATACGCAGTATTTT
J: TRBJ2-3; D: NA; V: TRBV7-9; size: NA; CDR3: CASSGWIRVSTDTQYF; DNA: TGTGCCAGCAGCGGGTGGATCCGGGTCAGCACAGATACGCAGTATTTT
J: TRBJ2-3; D: NA; V: TRBV18; size: NA; CDR3: CASSSNLATDTQYF; DNA: TGTGCCAGCTCATCAAACCTAGCCACAGATACGCAGTATTTT
J: TRBJ1-5; D: NA; V: TRBV6-5; size: NA; CDR3: CASTPGVGQPQHF; DNA: TGTGCCAGCACCCCCGGGGTCGGTCAGCCCCAGCATTTT
J: TRBJ2-1; D: TRBD1; V: TRBV4-2; size: NA; CDR3: CASSQDPGQGRSSYNEQFF; DNA: TGTGCCAGCAGCCAAGATCCCGGACAGGGGCGAAGCTCCTACAATGAGCAGTTCTTC
J: TRBJ2-3; D: TRBD2; V: TRBV5-5; size: NA; CDR3: CASSLPTSGGADTQYF; DNA: TGTGCCAGCAGCTTGCCCACTAGCGGGGGGGCAGATACGCAGTATTTT
J: TRBJ2-7; D: TRBD1; V: TRBV5-1; size: NA; CDR3: CASSQTRGDRGYEQYF; DNA: TGCGCCAGCAGCCAGACCCGAGGGGACAGAGGCTACGAGCAGTACTTC
J: TRBJ2-7; D: TRBD2; V: TRBV27; size: NA; CDR3: CASSLQGGAYEQYF; DNA: TGTGCCAGCAGTTTACAGGGAGGGGCCTACGAGCAGTACTTC
J: TRBJ1-1; D: NA; V: TRBV7-3; size: NA; CDR3: CASSLQGIDTEAFF; DNA: TGTGCCAGCAGCCTACAGGGAATAGACACTGAAGCTTTCTTT
J: TRBJ2-7; D: TRBD2; V: TRBV7-8; size: NA; CDR3: CASSKGLAGTYEQYF; DNA: TGTGCCAGCAGCAAGGGACTAGCGGGTACCTACGAGCAGTACTTC
J: TRBJ1-5; D: NA; V: TRBV15; size: NA; CDR3: CATSPEGGFRKPQHF; DNA: TGTGCCACCAGCCCAGAGGGAGGTTTCAGGAAGCCCCAGCATTTT
J: TRBJ1-1; D: NA; V: TRBV27; size: medium-sized; CDR3: CASSSAGSEAFF; DNA: TGTGCCAGCAGTTCTGCGGGGAGTGAAGCTTTCTTT
J: TRBJ1-1; D: TRBD1; V: TRBV4-2; size: NA; CDR3: CASSQGQGGNTEAFF; DNA: TGTGCCAGCAGCCAAGGACAGGGGGGGAACACTGAAGCTTTCTTT
J: TRBJ2-1; D: NA; V: TRBV6-5; size: NA; CDR3: CASHGMGADNEQFF; DNA: TGTGCCAGCCACGGAATGGGGGCAGACAATGAGCAGTTCTTC
J: TRBJ2-3; D: NA; V: TRBV28; size: NA; CDR3: CASNLAAGKGDTQYF; DNA: TGTGCCAGCAATTTAGCTGCCGGGAAGGGAGATACGCAGTATTTT
J: TRBJ2-6; D: TRBD2; V: TRBV20-1; size: NA; CDR3: CSASKVAGGPIGANVLTF; DNA: TGCAGTGCTAGTAAGGTAGCGGGAGGGCCCATTGGGGCCAACGTCCTGACTTTC